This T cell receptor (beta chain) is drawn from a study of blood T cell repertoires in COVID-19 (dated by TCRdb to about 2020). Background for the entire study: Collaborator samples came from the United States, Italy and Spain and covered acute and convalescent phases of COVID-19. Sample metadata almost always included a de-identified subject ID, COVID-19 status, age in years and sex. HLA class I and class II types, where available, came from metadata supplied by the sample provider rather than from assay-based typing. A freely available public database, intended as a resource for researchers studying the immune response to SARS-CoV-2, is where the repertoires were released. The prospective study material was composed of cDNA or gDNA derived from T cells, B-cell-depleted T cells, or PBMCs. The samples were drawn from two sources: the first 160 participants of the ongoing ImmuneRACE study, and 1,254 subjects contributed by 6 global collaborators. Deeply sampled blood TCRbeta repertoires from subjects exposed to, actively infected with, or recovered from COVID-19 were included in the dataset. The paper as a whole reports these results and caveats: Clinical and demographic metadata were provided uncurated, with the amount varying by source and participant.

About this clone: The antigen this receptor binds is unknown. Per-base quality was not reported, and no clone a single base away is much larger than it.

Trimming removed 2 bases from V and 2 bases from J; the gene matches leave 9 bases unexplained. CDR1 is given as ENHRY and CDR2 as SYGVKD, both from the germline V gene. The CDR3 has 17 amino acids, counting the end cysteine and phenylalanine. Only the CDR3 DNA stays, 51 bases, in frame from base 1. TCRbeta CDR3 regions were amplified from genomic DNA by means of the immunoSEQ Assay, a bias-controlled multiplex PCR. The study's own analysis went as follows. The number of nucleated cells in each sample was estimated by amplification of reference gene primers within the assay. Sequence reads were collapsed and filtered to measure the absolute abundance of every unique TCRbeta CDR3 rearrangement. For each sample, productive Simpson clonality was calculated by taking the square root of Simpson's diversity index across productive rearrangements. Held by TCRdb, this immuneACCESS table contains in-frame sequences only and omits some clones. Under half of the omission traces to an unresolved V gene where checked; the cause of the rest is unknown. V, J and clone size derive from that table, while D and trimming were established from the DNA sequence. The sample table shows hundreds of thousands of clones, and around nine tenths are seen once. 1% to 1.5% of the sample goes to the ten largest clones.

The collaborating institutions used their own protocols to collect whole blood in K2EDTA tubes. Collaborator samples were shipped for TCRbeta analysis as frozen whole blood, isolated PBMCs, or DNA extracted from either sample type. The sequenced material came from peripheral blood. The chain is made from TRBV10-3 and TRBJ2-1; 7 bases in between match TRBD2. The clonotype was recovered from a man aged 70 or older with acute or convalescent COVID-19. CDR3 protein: CAISESGGGTAYNEQFF. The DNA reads TGTGCCATCAGTGAGAGTGGCGGGGGAACCGCCTACAATGAGCAGTTCTTC.